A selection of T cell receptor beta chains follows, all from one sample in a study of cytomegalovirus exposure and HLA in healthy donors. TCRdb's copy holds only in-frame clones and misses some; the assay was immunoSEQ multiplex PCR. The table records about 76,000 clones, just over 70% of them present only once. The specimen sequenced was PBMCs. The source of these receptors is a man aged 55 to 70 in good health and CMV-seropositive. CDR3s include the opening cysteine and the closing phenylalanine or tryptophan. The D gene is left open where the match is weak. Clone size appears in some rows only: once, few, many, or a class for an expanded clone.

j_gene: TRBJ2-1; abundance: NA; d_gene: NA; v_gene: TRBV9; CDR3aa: CASSPRTGTGGLNEQFF; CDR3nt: TGTGCCAGCAGCCCCCGGACAGGGACGGGAGGATTGAATGAGCAGTTCTTC
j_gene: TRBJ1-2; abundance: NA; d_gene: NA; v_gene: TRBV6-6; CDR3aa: CAGSVGDNYGYTF; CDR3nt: TGTGCCGGGTCAGTGGGAGATAACTATGGCTACACCTTC
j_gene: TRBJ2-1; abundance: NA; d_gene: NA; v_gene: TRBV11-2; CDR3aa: CASSLVRGLYNEQFF; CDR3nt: TGTGCCAGCAGCTTAGTCAGGGGCCTTTACAATGAGCAGTTCTTC
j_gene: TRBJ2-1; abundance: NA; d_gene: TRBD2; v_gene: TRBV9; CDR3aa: CASSLIAGGPNEQFF; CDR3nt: TGTGCCAGCAGCCTTATAGCGGGGGGGCCCAATGAGCAGTTCTTC
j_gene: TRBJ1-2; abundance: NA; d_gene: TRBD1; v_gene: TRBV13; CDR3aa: CASSLDRGGYGYTF; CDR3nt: TGTGCCAGCAGCCTGGACAGGGGCGGCTATGGCTACACCTTC
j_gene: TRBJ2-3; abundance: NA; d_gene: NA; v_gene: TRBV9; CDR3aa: CASSVGQPRDTQYF; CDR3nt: TGTGCCAGCAGCGTAGGACAGCCGCGAGATACGCAGTATTTT
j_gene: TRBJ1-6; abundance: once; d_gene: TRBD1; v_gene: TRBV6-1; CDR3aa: CASSDDRGLNTYNSPLHF; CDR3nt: TGTGCCAGCAGTGATGACAGGGGCCTTAACACCTATAATTCACCCCTCCACTTT
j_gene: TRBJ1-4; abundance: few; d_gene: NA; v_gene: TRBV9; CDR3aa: CASSDRGGFGEKLFF; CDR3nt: TGTGCCAGCAGCGACCGGGGGGGGTTTGGCGAAAAACTGTTTTTT
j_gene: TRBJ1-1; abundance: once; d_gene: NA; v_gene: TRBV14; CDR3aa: CASSQRHEAFF; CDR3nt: TGTGCCAGCAGCCAACGACACGAAGCTTTCTTT
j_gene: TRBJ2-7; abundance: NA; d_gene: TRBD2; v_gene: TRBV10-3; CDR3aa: CAISTSGGYEQYF; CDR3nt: TGTGCCATCAGTACTAGCGGGGGTTACGAGCAGTACTTC
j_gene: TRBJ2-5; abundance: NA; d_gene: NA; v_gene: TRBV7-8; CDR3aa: CASSWGETQYF; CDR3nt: TGTGCCAGCAGCTGGGGGGAAACCCAGTACTTC
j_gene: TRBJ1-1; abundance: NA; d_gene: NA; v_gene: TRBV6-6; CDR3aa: CASSYGGIGAEAFF; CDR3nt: TGTGCCAGCAGTTACGGGGGGATCGGTGCTGAAGCTTTCTTT
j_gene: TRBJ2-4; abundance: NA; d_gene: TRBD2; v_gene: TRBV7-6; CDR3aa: CASSLEAGGTKNIQYF; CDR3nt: TGTGCCAGCAGCTTGGAAGCGGGAGGGACAAAAAACATTCAGTACTTC
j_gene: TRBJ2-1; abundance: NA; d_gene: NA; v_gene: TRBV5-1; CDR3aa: CASSFVDSSYNEQFF; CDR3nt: TGCGCCAGCAGCTTCGTTGACAGCTCCTACAATGAGCAGTTCTTC
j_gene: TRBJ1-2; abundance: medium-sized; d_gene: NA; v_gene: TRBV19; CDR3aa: CASSPGGGYTF; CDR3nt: TGTGCCAGTAGTCCCGGAGGGGGCTACACCTTC
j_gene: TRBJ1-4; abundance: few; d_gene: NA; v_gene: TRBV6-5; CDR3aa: CASKTASRGEKLFF; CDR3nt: TGTGCCAGCAAAACGGCTTCACGGGGGGAAAAACTGTTTTTT
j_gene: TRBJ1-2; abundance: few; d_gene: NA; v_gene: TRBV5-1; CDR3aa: CASSLGGWGGYTF; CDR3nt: TGCGCCAGCAGCTTGGGGGGCTGGGGCGGCTACACCTTC
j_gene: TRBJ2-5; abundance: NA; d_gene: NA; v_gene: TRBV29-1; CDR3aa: CSVRAVLGGETQYF; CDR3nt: TGCAGCGTGAGGGCGGTCCTAGGAGGAGAGACCCAGTACTTC
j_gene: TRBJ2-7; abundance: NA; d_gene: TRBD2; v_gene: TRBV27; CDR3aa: CASSRLAGVYEQYF; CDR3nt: TGTGCCAGCAGTAGACTAGCGGGAGTATACGAGCAGTACTTC
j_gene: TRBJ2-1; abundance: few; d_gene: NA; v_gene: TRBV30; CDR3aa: CACTSERHSYNEQFF; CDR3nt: TGTGCCTGTACCTCTGAGAGGCATTCCTACAATGAGCAGTTCTTC
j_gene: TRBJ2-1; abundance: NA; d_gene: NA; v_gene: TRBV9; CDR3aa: CASSVTLGGQGSYNEQFF; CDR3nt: TGTGCCAGCAGCGTAACGTTGGGGGGTCAGGGCTCCTACAATGAGCAGTTCTTC
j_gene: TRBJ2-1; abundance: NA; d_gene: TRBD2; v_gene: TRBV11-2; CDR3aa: CASSLIAGGSYNEQFF; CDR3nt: TGTGCCAGCAGCCTCATAGCGGGCGGATCCTACAATGAGCAGTTCTTC
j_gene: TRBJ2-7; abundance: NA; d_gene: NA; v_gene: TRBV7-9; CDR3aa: CASSFSEDYEQYF; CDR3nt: TGTGCCAGCAGCTTTTCAGAGGACTACGAGCAGTACTTC
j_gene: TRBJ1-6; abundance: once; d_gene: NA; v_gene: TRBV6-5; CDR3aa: CASSPDSYNSPLHF; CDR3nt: TGTGCCAGCTCCCCTGACAGCTATAATTCACCCCTCCACTTT